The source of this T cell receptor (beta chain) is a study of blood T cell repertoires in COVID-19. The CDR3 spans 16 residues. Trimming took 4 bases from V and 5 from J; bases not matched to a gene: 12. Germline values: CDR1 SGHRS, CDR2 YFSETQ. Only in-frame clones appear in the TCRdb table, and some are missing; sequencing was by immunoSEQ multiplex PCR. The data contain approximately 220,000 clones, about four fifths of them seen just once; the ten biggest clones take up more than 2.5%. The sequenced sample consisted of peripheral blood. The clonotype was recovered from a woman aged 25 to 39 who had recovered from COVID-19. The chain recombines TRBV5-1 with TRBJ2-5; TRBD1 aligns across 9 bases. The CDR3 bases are TGCGCCAGCAGCGTAGCCGGGACAGGGCTTGAGGAGACCCAGTACTTC. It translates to CASSVAGTGLEETQYF.